This TCR beta chain was profiled in a study of OX40 agonist ivuxolimab in advanced cancers. Generated by immunoSEQ multiplex PCR, the TCRdb table keeps only in-frame clones and is missing some. The sample holds nearly 80,000 clones, less than 85% seen once. Germline V gene data show CDR1 as SNHLY and CDR2 as FYNNEI. This CDR3 is 16 amino acids long. The V end lost 8 bases, the J end lost 0 bases, and 17 bases lay between the germline ends. The chain couples TRBV2 to TRBJ1-5; unclear D gene. The source material was CD4+ or CD8+ T cells sorted from blood, sampled in a trial of the OX40 agonist ivuxolimab. This TCR was sampled from an adult with an advanced solid tumor such as melanoma, head and neck, liver or kidney cancer. The CDR3 bases are TGTGCCAGCGGAGAGGGAACCCCGTATAGCAATCAGCCCCAGCATTTT. Its translation is CASGEGTPYSNQPQHF.